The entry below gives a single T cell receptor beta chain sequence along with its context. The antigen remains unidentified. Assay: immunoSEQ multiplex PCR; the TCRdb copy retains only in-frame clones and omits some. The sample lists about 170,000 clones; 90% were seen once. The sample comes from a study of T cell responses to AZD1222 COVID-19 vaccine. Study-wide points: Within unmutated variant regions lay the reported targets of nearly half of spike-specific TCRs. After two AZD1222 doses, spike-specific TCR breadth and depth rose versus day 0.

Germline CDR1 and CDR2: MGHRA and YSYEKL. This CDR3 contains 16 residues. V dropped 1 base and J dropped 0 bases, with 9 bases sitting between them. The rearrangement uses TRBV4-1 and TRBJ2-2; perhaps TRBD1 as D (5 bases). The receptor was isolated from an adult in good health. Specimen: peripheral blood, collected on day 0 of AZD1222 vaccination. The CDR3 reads CASSQGRRANTGELFF. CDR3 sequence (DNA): TGCGCCAGCAGCCAAGGACGCAGGGCGAACACCGGGGAGCTGTTTTTT.